These 25 T cell receptor beta chains were all obtained from the same sample, sequenced in a study of early T cells in non-severe SARS-CoV-2 infection. MiXCR, run by TCRdb on the 5' RACE reads, gives a single entry per CDR3 protein. The table has some 60,000 distinct CDR3 sequences, 8% to 10% seen once. Input material: whole blood. The source of these receptors is an adult who was a healthcare worker with PCR-confirmed SARS-CoV-2 infection or an uninfected control (not recorded which).

This clonotype was seen repeatedly, ten times or more. The chain employs TRBV5-1 and TRBJ1-1, with 9 nucleotides matching TRBD1. Germline values: CDR1 SGHRS, CDR2 YFSETQ. V trimming: 4 bases; J trimming: 4 bases; junction bases outside the gene matches: 8. This CDR3 spans 15 amino acids. CDR3 protein: CASSQQTGGITEAFF. Here the CDR3 DNA reads TGCGCCAGCAGCCAACAGACAGGGGGGATCACTGAAGCTTTCTTT.

The chain has TRBV5-1 and TRBJ1-1; a weak D match, TRBD1 (5 bases). V lost 4 bases to trimming and J lost 1 base, with 8 bases between them. Germline V CDR1 and CDR2: SGHRS, YFSETQ. The CDR3 extends over 13 amino acids. The CDR3 protein is CASSDDRNTEAFF. In DNA form, the CDR3 reads TGCGCCAGCAGCGATGACAGGAACACTGAAGCTTTCTTT. Full variable domain (missing parts from reference TRBV5-1 and TRBJ1-1): KAGVTQTPRYLIKTRGQQVTLSCSPISGHRSVSWYQQTPGQGLQFLFEYFSETQRNKGNFPGRFSGRQFSNSRSEMNVSTLELGDSALYLCASSDDRNTEAFFGQGTRLTVV.

The CDR3 DNA follows: TGTGCCAGCAGCGTAGTCAATGAAAAACTGTTTTTT. It translates to CASSVVNEKLFF. This chain joins TRBV7-9 and TRBJ1-4, with D hard to call. The CDR3 length is 12 residues. From germline, CDR1 is SEHNR and CDR2 FQNEAQ (reference sequence). V lost 5 bases, J lost 5 bases, and 6 bases lay in between.

The V call is TRBV7-9, the J call TRBJ1-5; D not certain. This CDR3 spans 13 amino acids. The V gene's germline CDR1 is SEHNR and CDR2 FQNEAQ (reference sequence). Trimming took 1 base from V and 5 from J, leaving 6 bases between them. Written as DNA, the CDR3 is TGTGCCAGCAGCTTAGGCAGAGATCAGCCCCAGCATTTT. As protein: CASSLGRDQPQHF. Variable domain in full (rest from reference TRBV7-9 and TRBJ1-5): DTGVSQNPRHKITKRGQNVTFRCDPISEHNRLYWYRQTLGQGPEFLTYFQNEAQLEKSRLLSDRFSAERPKGSFSTLEIQRTEQGDSAMYLCASSLGRDQPQHFGDGTRLSIL.

There are a few counts of this clonotype. This chain joins TRBV12-3 or TRBV12-4 and TRBJ2-2, with TRBD2 matching over 7 bases. The CDR3 is made up of 16 amino acids. The junction had 7 bases not matched to a gene; V was cut back by 3 bases and J by 3 bases. The CDR3 bases are TGTGCCAGCAGTTTGGGGGAGGGCCTACACACCGGGGAGCTGTTTTTT. It codes for CASSLGEGLHTGELFF.

This clonotype was seen at least ten times. This chain connects TRBV18 to TRBJ2-5, with 9 bases that match TRBD1. Unmatched junction bases numbered 0, after V lost 1 base and J lost 3 bases. Germline CDR1 reads KGHSH; CDR2 reads LQKENI. This CDR3 region has 14 residues. The CDR3: CASSPRTGEETQYF. The CDR3 coding sequence is TGTGCCAGCTCACCACGGACAGGGGAAGAGACCCAGTACTTC.

This clonotype was seen a handful of times. The chain combines TRBV3-1 with TRBJ1-2; D ambiguous. V was pared by 2 bases and J by 10 bases, with 8 bases between. The germline V gene has CDR1 LGHDT and CDR2 YNNKEL (reference sequence). The CDR3 totals 11 residues. CDR3 sequence (DNA): TGTGCCAGCAGCCAACTCTTTGACTACACCTTC. Amino acid sequence: CASSQLFDYTF.

V is TRBV29-1 and J is TRBJ2-7; 9 bases are shared with TRBD1. CDR1 and CDR2 (germline): SQVTM, ANQGSEA. V dropped 1 base and J dropped 2; count of bases not matched to a gene: 0. The CDR3 sequence is 13 residues long. CDR3 residues: CSVEGDRAYEQYF. The CDR3 region has the DNA TGCAGCGTTGAAGGGGACAGGGCCTACGAGCAGTACTTC.

This clonotype has ten or more counts. The chain couples TRBV30 to TRBJ2-1, with D maybe TRBD1 (5 bases). The CDR3 runs to 16 residues. Trimming cost V 2 bases and J 1 base, with 15 bases left between them. Germline CDR1 and CDR2: GTSNPN and SVGIG (reference sequence). CDR3 sequence (DNA): TGTGCCTGGAGTCGCCCCCAGGGCGTTTCCTACAATGAGCAGTTCTTC. Residues: CAWSRPQGVSYNEQFF.

This clonotype has more than one count but fewer than ten. The rearrangement joins TRBV4-3 to TRBJ2-5, with D unclear. With 0 bases removed from V and 1 base from J, the gap between germline ends came to 12 bases. This CDR3 region has 16 residues. Germline V CDR1 and CDR2: LGHNA, YSLEER. The CDR3 protein is CASSQEITATQETQYF. CDR3 bases: TGCGCCAGCAGCCAAGAGATCACAGCTACCCAAGAGACCCAGTACTTC.

This clonotype was recorded a few times. The rearrangement links TRBV4-2 to TRBJ1-2, with TRBD1 matching over 9 bases. V trimming: 1 base; J trimming: 7 bases; junction bases outside the gene matches: 16. The germline CDR1 and CDR2 sequences are LGHNA and YNFKEQ. The CDR3 consists of 18 residues. The CDR3 sequence is CASSQASRGQGGDSGYTF. CDR3 nucleotide sequence: TGTGCCAGCAGCCAAGCCTCCCGGGGACAGGGTGGAGATAGTGGCTACACCTTC.

This clonotype was seen a few times. The rearrangement uses TRBV29-1 and TRBJ2-3; 12 bases map to TRBD1. The CDR3 has 14 residues. Trimming took 3 bases from V and 10 from J; bases not matched to a gene: 8. Looked up from germline, CDR1 is SQVTM and CDR2 is ANQGSEA. The CDR3 DNA reads TGCAGCGTTGATGGGACAGGGGGCGGACGGGCGCAGTATTTT. Translation gives CSVDGTGGGRAQYF.

This clonotype appeared many times. The genes are TRBV5-4 and TRBJ2-3, with 15 bases matching TRBD2. The CDR3 is 17 amino acids. CDR1 is SGHNT and CDR2 is YYREEE in the germline V gene (reference sequence). Unmatched junction bases numbered 7, after V lost 4 bases and J lost 4 bases. CDR3 in amino acids: CASSAGTSGRLADTQYF. The CDR3 DNA reads as TGTGCCAGCAGCGCCGGGACTAGCGGGAGGTTGGCAGATACGCAGTATTTT.

CDR3 amino acids: CASSWTGDTEAFF. The CDR3 nucleotides are TGTGCCAGCAGCTGGACAGGGGACACTGAAGCTTTCTTT. The rearrangement joins TRBV5-5 to TRBJ1-1; TRBD1 agrees at 9 bases. J lost 3 bases, V lost 3 bases, and 0 bases had no gene match. The V gene's germline CDR1 is SGHKS and CDR2 YYEKEE (reference sequence). This CDR3 is 13 amino acids long.

The chain uses TRBV10-3 and TRBJ1-2; the D gene is possibly TRBD1 (6 bases). This CDR3 is 12 amino acids long. V was clipped by 9 bases and J by 6 bases, with 14 bases between them. In germline, CDR1 is ENHRY, CDR2 SYGVKD. The CDR3 loop reads CAIRGGLDGYTF. The CDR3 DNA reads TGTGCCATACGTGGGGGGCTGGATGGCTACACCTTC.

This clonotype showed up just a few times. The J gene is TRBJ2-7, the V gene TRBV2; TRBD2 matches 8 bases. J gave up 7 bases and V 10 bases, and 12 bases lay outside the gene matches. There are 13 residues in the CDR3. Germline V gene lookup returns CDR1 SNHLY and CDR2 FYNNEI. The DNA of the CDR3 is TGTGCCACCAGAGCGGGAGTTTCGGGAGAGCAGTACTTC. Translation gives CATRAGVSGEQYF.

This clonotype was recorded at least ten times. DNA of the CDR3: TGTGCCAGCAGCCTACTAGCGGGAGTGGGGGATACGCAGTATTTT. It yields the protein CASSLLAGVGDTQYF. The gene calls are TRBV7-9 and TRBJ2-3; the match to TRBD2 covers 11 bases. V lost 5 bases, J lost 6 bases, and 7 bases stayed unmatched. There are 15 residues in the CDR3. The germline gives CDR1 SEHNR, CDR2 FQNEAQ (reference sequence).

Many counts were recorded for this clonotype. J is TRBJ2-1 and V is TRBV19, with D possibly TRBD2 on 6 matching bases. Per the germline V gene, CDR1 is LNHDA and CDR2 is SQIVND (reference sequence). The CDR3 has 15 residues. V shed 6 bases and J shed 9 bases, with 21 bases lying between them. The CDR3 loop reads CASRDLMGGRGEQFF. CDR3 coding DNA: TGTGCCAGTAGGGACTTAATGGGAGGCCGGGGTGAGCAGTTCTTC. Full variable domain (outside the CDR3, taken from reference TRBV19 and TRBJ2-1): DGGITQSPKYLFRKEGQNVTLSCEQNLNHDAMYWYRQDPGQGLRLIYYSQIVNDFQKGDIAEGYSVSREKKESFPLTVTSAQKNPTAFYLCASRDLMGGRGEQFFGPGTRLTVL.

This clonotype was seen a few times. The chain links TRBV3-1 to TRBJ2-2, with D maybe TRBD2 (5 bases). V lost 0 bases and J lost 1, with 9 bases in between. The CDR3 sequence is 16 residues long. The V gene's germline CDR1 is LGHDT and CDR2 YNNKEL (reference sequence). The CDR3 here is CASSQDRGMNTGELFF. The CDR3, as DNA: TGTGCCAGCAGCCAAGATAGAGGGATGAACACCGGGGAGCTGTTTTTT.

This sequence joins TRBV12-5 and TRBJ1-6; tentatively, D is TRBD1 (5 bases). Germline V gene sequence: CDR1 LGHNT, CDR2 FRNRAP. With 0 bases removed from V and 7 bases from J, the gap between germline ends came to 10 bases. The CDR3 is 15 residues long. CDR3 sequence reads: CASGLVQDRNSPLHF. CDR3 bases: TGTGCTAGTGGTTTGGTACAGGATCGGAATTCACCCCTCCACTTT.

The rearrangement joins TRBV4-2 to TRBJ1-3; possibly TRBD1 for D (6 bases). The CDR3 is 16 residues long. The germline V gene has CDR1 LGHNA and CDR2 YNFKEQ. The V end was cut by 0 bases, the J end by 3 bases, with 12 bases between. Here the CDR3 reads CASSQEQGRFGNTIYF. The CDR3 coding sequence is TGTGCCAGCAGCCAAGAGCAGGGGAGATTTGGAAACACCATATATTTT.

The rearrangement uses TRBV7-2 and TRBJ2-1; D remains ambiguous. The CDR3 is 11 amino acids. V lost 2 bases to trimming and J lost 9 bases, with 5 bases between them. The germline CDR1 and CDR2 sequences are SGHTA and FQGNSA. The CDR3 DNA reads TGTGCCAGCAGCTTAATTTCTGAGCAGTTCTTC. Translation: CASSLISEQFF.

This clonotype was counted ten times or more. This chain links TRBV7-2 with TRBJ2-3, with unresolved D. From germline, CDR1 is SGHTA and CDR2 FQGNSA. The V and J ends lost 4 bases and 1 base respectively, with 6 bases between them. CDR3 size: 13 residues. The CDR3 DNA is TGTGCCAGCAGCTCAGAGCGCACAGATACGCAGTATTTT. It encodes CASSSERTDTQYF.

This clonotype was seen just once. The chain employs TRBV28 and TRBJ2-7; no definite D call. Trimming shortened V by 1 base and J by 5 bases, and 12 bases separated the two germline ends. The CDR3 runs 14 residues. Germline loops: CDR1 MDHEN, CDR2 SYDVKM. The CDR3 protein is CASSLSTVSNEQYF. The CDR3 DNA sequence: TGTGCCAGCAGTTTATCAACAGTATCCAACGAGCAGTACTTC.

This clonotype has a count of ten or more. Likely a read error: the CDR3 ends without its conserved phenylalanine or tryptophan. The limits of the CDR3 on the DNA are not certain, so only TCRdb's listed CDR3 is given. The chain is built from TRBV11-2 and TRBJ2-1; the listed D gene, TRBD2, was not tested against the DNA. The CDR3 numbers 12 amino acids, ends counted. Germline assignment: CDR1 SGHAT and CDR2 FQNNGV. This chain's CDR3 is CASSQTSGRASL.